This TCR beta chain was sequenced for a study of T cells in localized non-small cell lung cancer. Per germline, CDR1 LGHNA and CDR2 YSLEER. The CDR3 extends over 18 amino acids. V was trimmed by 1 base and J by 0 bases, leaving 18 bases between them. Clones were sequenced by immunoSEQ multiplex PCR, and TCRdb holds only the in-frame ones, with some missing. The top ten hold more than 15% of the sample, which has about 21,000 clones, about 83% seen once. This TCR was sampled from a woman aged 35 to 75 with stage II squamous cell lung carcinoma. V and J are TRBV4-3 and TRBJ1-2; D is uncertain. The input for sequencing was PBMCs, taken before any cancer treatment. In nucleotides, the CDR3 is TGCGCCAGCAGCCAAGGAATCGTGGGTATCTCTTCTAACTATGGCTACACCTTC. This gives the protein CASSQGIVGISSNYGYTF.